This T cell receptor beta chain was captured by sequencing in a study of T-cell memory formation after mild COVID-19. General study results and limits: Chiefly within CM and EM were the contracting CD4+ clones; CD8+ ones were within EMRA. The study found balanced CD4/CD8 in clones contracting day 15 to 85 and a CD4+ lean in later expanders.

MiXCR, applied by TCRdb to the 5' RACE reads, yields one record per CDR3 protein. The sample has 200,000 to 250,000 distinct CDR3 sequences; 15% are singletons. Germline values: CDR1 SGHAT, CDR2 FQNNGV. The CDR3 sequence is 15 residues long. V lost 3 bases and J lost 5; bases outside the gene matches: 1. This clonotype came up a few times. The antigen remains undetermined. The rearrangement uses TRBV11-2 and TRBJ2-3; TRBD2 agrees at 14 bases. This clonotype was obtained from an adult woman who had mild COVID-19 (a few samples of this study predate the infection). Cell type and time point are not known. What was sequenced was PBMCs or a T cell subset sorted from them (not recorded which). This CDR3 reads CASSFGLAGGDTQYF. The CDR3 region has the DNA TGTGCCAGCAGCTTCGGACTAGCGGGGGGAGATACGCAGTATTTT.